This is a list of T cell receptor beta chains from one sample in a study of identical twins. TCRdb redid the calling of the 5' RACE reads with MiXCR, one entry per CDR3 protein. The sample holds 600,000 to 700,000 distinct CDR3 sequences, approximately 21% seen once. These data were likewise used in another study, on T cells expressing NK-cell markers.

The sequenced sample consisted of PBMCs. The source of these receptors is a young woman in good health. CDR3s include the opening cysteine and the closing phenylalanine or tryptophan. The D gene is left open where the match is weak. Only some rows state a clone size, as once, few, many or a class for expanded clones.

TGCAGTGCTAAGCCGGGACTAGGGACCTACAATGAGCAGTTCTTC | CSAKPGLGTYNEQFF | TRBV20-1 | TRBD2 | NA | TRBJ2-1
TGCAGTGTTAAGACAGGGCTGGAAAATTCACCCCTCCACTTT | CSVKTGLENSPLHF | TRBV20-1 | TRBD1 | many | TRBJ1-6
TGTGCCAGCAGCTTAGGGGCAGGGAAGCATCGCACCTTC | CASSLGAGKHRTF | TRBV7-2 | NA | NA | TRBJ1-2
TGTGCCAGCAGTCCAGGGGGTAGCAATCAGCCCCAGCATTTT | CASSPGGSNQPQHF | TRBV6-1 | TRBD1 | many | TRBJ1-5
TGTGCCATCAGTTCACTAGCGGGGGGGAGAGAATCCTACAATGAGCAGTTCTTC | CAISSLAGGRESYNEQFF | TRBV10-3 | TRBD2 | NA | TRBJ2-1
TGTGCCAGCAGTGACCAAACCCCTTACGAGCAGTACTTC | CASSDQTPYEQYF | TRBV27 | NA | few | TRBJ2-7
TGTGCCACCAGCAGAGATAAGGGACGGCTTATAGCCAAAAACATTCAGTACTTC | CATSRDKGRLIAKNIQYF | TRBV15 | NA | many | TRBJ2-4
TGTGCCAGCAGCGTAGCTTCGCAGGGGGCGTCCGCCGGGGAGCTGTTTTTT | CASSVASQGASAGELFF | TRBV9 | TRBD1 | many | TRBJ2-2
TGTGCCAGCAGCTTACTCAAGGTGCGCGCTTTCTTT | CASSLLKVRAFF | TRBV5-5 | NA | NA | TRBJ1-1
TGTGCCAGCAGCCAAGGTCCAGTCCTCTCTGGGGCCAACGTCCTGACTTTC | CASSQGPVLSGANVLTF | TRBV3-1 | NA | NA | TRBJ2-6
TGCGCCAGCAGCTTTCCTCTAGCGGGCAGCCGCACAGATACGCAGTATTTT | CASSFPLAGSRTDTQYF | TRBV5-1 | TRBD2 | NA | TRBJ2-3
TGTGCCAGCAGCTTAAGGAGCGGGGGTCAAGAGACCCAGTACTTC | CASSLRSGGQETQYF | TRBV7-3 | TRBD2 | NA | TRBJ2-5
TGTGCCAGTAGGACAGACAGGGGAGTCAATGAGCAGTTCTTC | CASRTDRGVNEQFF | TRBV19 | TRBD1 | NA | TRBJ2-1
TGCAGCGCCGGACAGGGGCGAGAAAACATTCAGTACTTC | CSAGQGRENIQYF | TRBV29-1 | TRBD1 | many | TRBJ2-4
TGTGCCAGCAGCCTGCGGGCTTCCCCCTACGAGCAGTACTTC | CASSLRASPYEQYF | TRBV7-6 | NA | few | TRBJ2-7
TGTGCCAGCAGCTTATCAGGTTTCCACGAGCAGTACTTC | CASSLSGFHEQYF | TRBV7-9 | NA | many | TRBJ2-7